This T cell receptor (beta chain) derives from a study of technical replicates of blood from several donors. This clone occurred once. The repertoire was sequenced with immunoSEQ multiplex PCR; TCRdb's copy has only in-frame clones and lacks some. The sample includes some 93,000 clones, 95% seen only once; the top ten take over 0.25%. The CDR3 runs 18 residues. The junction had 16 bases not matched to a gene; V was cut back by 2 bases and J by 5 bases. Germline CDR1 SEHNR, CDR2 FQNEAQ (reference sequence). Sequenced material: T cells isolated from PBMCs. V gene TRBV7-9 combines with J gene TRBJ1-1; 8 bases match TRBD1. The clonotype originates from a human donor in good health. In nucleotides, the CDR3 is TGTGCCAGCAGCTTATCGAGCCTGGGAACAGGGGGGAGAACTGAAGCTTTCTTT. Its translation: CASSLSSLGTGGRTEAFF.